Shown below are 24 T cell receptor beta chains from a single sample sequenced in a study of blood T cell repertoires in COVID-19. Sequenced by immunoSEQ multiplex PCR; TCRdb stores in-frame clones only, minus some. The sample includes 250,000 to 350,000 clones, about nine tenths seen only once; the top ten take around 3%. Sequencing was carried out using PBMCs or T cells enriched from blood (not recorded which). All receptors come from a woman in her 50s who had recovered from COVID-19.

This rearrangement joins TRBV15 to TRBJ2-2, with 7 bases aligning to TRBD1. The J segment lost 2 bases and the V segment lost 4 bases, leaving 7 bases of the junction unmatched. This CDR3 has 16 residues. Looked up from germline, CDR1 is LNHNV and CDR2 is YYDKDF (reference sequence). The CDR3 bases are TGTGCCACCAGCACCAGGGGGAACCGAAACACCGGGGAGCTGTTTTTT. Protein: CATSTRGNRNTGELFF. The full variable domain, rest sourced from reference TRBV15 and TRBJ2-2, is DAMVIQNPRYQVTQFGKPVTLSCSQTLNHNVMYWYQQKSSQAPKLLFHYYDKDFNNEADTPDNFQSRRPNTSFCFLDIRSPGLGDTAMYLCATSTRGNRNTGELFFGEGSRLTVL.

The chain employs TRBV5-4 and TRBJ2-1; 9 bases agree with TRBD2. The junction had 8 bases not matched to a gene; V was cut back by 0 bases and J by 7 bases. Germline-derived CDR1 and CDR2 are SGHNT and YYREEE (reference sequence). This CDR3 region has 16 residues. CDR3 protein: CASSLGGGRAVNEQFF. CDR3 in DNA: TGTGCCAGCAGCTTGGGGGGCGGGAGGGCTGTTAATGAGCAGTTCTTC.

This chain joins TRBV7-9 and TRBJ1-4; 7 bases match TRBD1. The CDR3 is 16 amino acids. Germline values: CDR1 SEHNR, CDR2 FQNEAQ (reference sequence). V lost 4 bases, J lost 4 bases, and 9 bases stayed unmatched. The CDR3 coding sequence is TGTGCCAGCAGCTCACCCAAGGGACAGCTTAATGAAAAACTGTTTTTT. This encodes CASSSPKGQLNEKLFF.

V and J are TRBV2 and TRBJ2-3; possible D gene TRBD2, 6 bases. Germline CDR1 SNHLY, CDR2 FYNNEI. V gave up 7 bases and J gave up 4 bases, with 15 bases separating them. The CDR3 spans 14 residues. CDR3 bases: TGTGCCAGCATTGAGGTGCGGGAACCAGATACGCAGTATTTT. Its translation is CASIEVREPDTQYF.

With respect to this clone: Other nucleotide sequences from this sample produce the same CDR3. J is TRBJ2-1 and V is TRBV27, with 7 bases that match TRBD1. Germline-derived CDR1 and CDR2 are MNHEY and SMNVEV (reference sequence). The CDR3 is 13 residues long. The V segment lost 3 bases and the J segment 9 bases; nucleotides outside the gene matches: 5. The CDR3 DNA follows: TGTGCCAGCAGTTTCGCCTCAGGGGGTGAGCAGTTCTTC. It is translated as CASSFASGGEQFF.

The chain joins TRBV7-3 to TRBJ2-1, with a tentative D call TRBD2 (6 bases). Per germline, CDR1 SGHTA and CDR2 FQGTGA. V dropped 5 bases and J dropped 1 base, with 9 bases sitting between them. CDR3 length: 14 amino acids. DNA for the CDR3: TGTGCCAGCAGCGAGACTAGTTCCTACAATGAGCAGTTCTTC. It translates to CASSETSSYNEQFF.

The V call is TRBV5-6, the J call TRBJ2-5, with TRBD1 matching 9 bases. This CDR3 comprises 16 residues. The germline gives CDR1 SGHDT, CDR2 YYEEEE. The V and J ends lost 2 bases and 3 bases, in that order; junction bases with no gene match: 8. The CDR3 protein is CASSFFKRDREETQYF. The CDR3 nucleotides are TGTGCCAGCAGCTTTTTCAAACGGGACAGGGAAGAGACCCAGTACTTC.

The gene calls are TRBV10-3 and TRBJ2-3; 8 bases agree with TRBD2. Germline trimming cut 4 bases from V and 4 bases from J; bases unmatched to any gene: 16. CDR1 and CDR2 (germline): ENHRY, SYGVKD. This CDR3 contains 18 residues. The CDR3 sequence: CAISGHQGLVRNADTQYF. The CDR3 coding sequence is TGTGCCATCAGTGGACACCAGGGACTAGTCAGGAACGCAGATACGCAGTATTTT.

V and J are TRBV7-3 and TRBJ2-5, with TRBD2 as a possible D gene (5 bases). Trimming took 5 bases from V and 4 from J, leaving 11 bases between them. Germline CDR1 SGHTA, CDR2 FQGTGA. CDR3 length equals 13 residues. The CDR3 spells CASSPRGLETQYF. DNA of the CDR3: TGTGCCAGCAGCCCCCGTGGACTAGAGACCCAGTACTTC.

The chain uses TRBV3-1 (or the pseudogene TRBV3-2) and TRBJ1-2; TRBD1 aligns across 9 bases. Losses at the gene ends were 3 bases for V and 7 bases for J; bases not matched to a gene: 12. The CDR3 runs to 16 residues. Germline V gene sequence: CDR1 LGHDT, CDR2 YNNKEL (reference sequence). Here the CDR3 DNA reads TGTGCCAGCAGCCACAACTCGGGACAGGGTTTAGGTGGCTACACCTTC. This sequence encodes CASSHNSGQGLGGYTF.

V usage is TRBV6-2 or TRBV6-3 and J usage is TRBJ1-1; no definite D call. The CDR3 contains 13 residues. Germline-derived CDR1 and CDR2 are MNHEY and SVGEGT. The V end lost 5 bases, the J end lost 3 bases, and 10 bases lay between the germline ends. Written as DNA, the CDR3 is TGTGCCAGCAGTACCGTCGGGGACACTGAAGCTTTCTTT. This gives the protein CASSTVGDTEAFF.

This chain connects TRBV7-2 to TRBJ1-1, with 9 bases that match TRBD1. Germline V CDR1 and CDR2: SGHTA, FQGNSA. The CDR3 contains 17 residues. V lost 4 bases, J lost 4 bases, and 13 bases stayed unmatched. The CDR3 sequence: CASSSRTIQGARTEAFF. The CDR3, as DNA: TGTGCCAGCAGCTCCCGAACCATACAGGGGGCGCGCACTGAAGCTTTCTTT.

The rearrangement joins TRBV6-5 to TRBJ2-3; D unresolved. V lost 9 bases to trimming and J lost 4 bases, with 8 bases between them. CDR3 size: 11 residues. The germline CDR1 and CDR2 sequences are MNHEY and SVGAGI. In DNA form, the CDR3 reads TGTGCCAGTCTGAGAGCAGATACGCAGTATTTT. Residues: CASLRADTQYF.

This chain joins TRBV7-2 and TRBJ2-3; TRBD2 matches 11 bases. The trim removed 3 bases at V and 4 bases at J, leaving 3 bases unmatched. The CDR3 spans 15 residues. Germline V CDR1 and CDR2: SGHTA, FQGNSA. CDR3 sequence reads: CASSFSGGDSDTQYF. The CDR3 DNA is TGTGCCAGCAGCTTTAGCGGGGGGGACTCAGATACGCAGTATTTT.

This clone was recorded once. The V call is TRBV5-5, the J call TRBJ1-3; 8 bases align to TRBD1. With 3 bases clipped from V and 1 base from J, the junction kept 6 bases outside the gene matches. Germline values: CDR1 SGHKS, CDR2 YYEKEE (reference sequence). The CDR3 totals 16 residues. CDR3 in DNA: TGTGCCAGCAGCTCCCTTCAGGGGGCTTCTGGAAACACCATATATTTT. The encoded protein is CASSSLQGASGNTIYF.

V usage is TRBV7-9 and J usage is TRBJ1-5; maybe TRBD1 (6 bases). This CDR3 region has 16 residues. The germline CDR1 and CDR2 sequences are SEHNR and FQNEAQ (reference sequence). Between the trimmed V and J ends, which lost 10 bases and 4 bases, there was a span of 23 bases. The CDR3 loop is CAIGGPLGEENQPQHF. The CDR3 DNA is TGTGCCATCGGGGGGCCTTTGGGGGAAGAGAATCAGCCCCAGCATTTT.

A single count supports this clone. This chain uses TRBV19 with TRBJ2-1; D possibly corresponds to TRBD1 (5 bases). The CDR3 is made up of 14 amino acids. CDR1 and CDR2 (germline): LNHDA, SQIVND (reference sequence). Trimming removed 4 bases from V and 6 bases from J, with 13 bases in between. In nucleotides, the CDR3 is TGTGCCAGTAGTACAGGGCCCGTGGGCAATGAGCAGTTCTTC. It specifies CASSTGPVGNEQFF.

Only a few counts were recorded for this clone. The gene calls are TRBV2 and TRBJ2-5; 10 nucleotides agree with TRBD2. The length of the CDR3 is 16 residues. V gave up 5 bases and J gave up 1 base; unmatched junction bases: 7. Germline V gives CDR1 SNHLY, CDR2 FYNNEI. The CDR3 DNA is TGTGCCAGCAGTCCTAGGACTAGCGGAATCCAAGAGACCCAGTACTTC. The encoded protein is CASSPRTSGIQETQYF.

The J gene is TRBJ2-5, the V gene TRBV30; 7 positions agree with TRBD2. Germline V gives CDR1 GTSNPN, CDR2 SVGIG (reference sequence). V was pared by 3 bases and J by 2 bases, with 3 bases of the junction left unmatched. CDR3 length: 13 residues. The CDR3 loop reads CAWSGGTQETQYF. CDR3 DNA: TGTGCCTGGAGCGGGGGGACTCAAGAGACCCAGTACTTC.

The chain uses TRBV11-2 and TRBJ1-1; possible D gene TRBD1, 5 bases. The V end lost 8 bases, the J end lost 8 bases, and 15 bases lay between the germline ends. Germline CDR1 is SGHAT and CDR2 is FQNNGV. The CDR3 is made up of 12 amino acids. The CDR3 DNA is TGTGCCAGCCGGGGGGTGACGCGGGAAGCTTTCTTT. Protein product: CASRGVTREAFF.

The chain links TRBV19 to TRBJ1-1; 7 nucleotides agree with TRBD1. The CDR3 is 13 residues long. The germline V gene encodes CDR1 LNHDA and CDR2 SQIVND (reference sequence). The V segment lost 10 bases and the J segment 2 bases; nucleotides outside the gene matches: 7. CDR3: CATRDRVNTEAFF. In nucleotides, the CDR3 is TGTGCCACCCGGGACAGAGTCAACACTGAAGCTTTCTTT.

The rearrangement uses TRBV28 and TRBJ1-2; D unresolved. Trimming left V 2 bases short and J 4 bases short, with 11 bases between. The CDR3 runs 14 residues. Looked up from germline, CDR1 is MDHEN and CDR2 is SYDVKM. In DNA, the CDR3 is TGTGCCAGCAGTTTAGGCGGGTTTGCCTATGGCTACACCTTC. Translation: CASSLGGFAYGYTF.

V usage is TRBV28 and J usage is TRBJ1-2, with D perhaps matching TRBD1 (6 bases). Germline CDR1 reads MDHEN; CDR2 reads SYDVKM. The CDR3 totals 13 residues. Trimming shortened V by 3 bases and J by 6 bases, and 11 bases separated the two germline ends. CDR3 DNA: TGTGCCAGCAGTTTCAGGCAGGGGAATGGCTACACCTTC. Its translation is CASSFRQGNGYTF.

The genes are TRBV11-2 and TRBJ2-6, with TRBD1 as a possible D gene (6 bases). The CDR3 covers 17 residues. V dropped 5 bases and J dropped 2 bases, with 16 bases sitting between them. The germline CDR1 and CDR2 sequences are SGHAT and FQNNGV. This CDR3 reads CASSPHLQGPGANVLTF. Here the CDR3 DNA reads TGTGCCAGCAGCCCCCACCTACAGGGCCCTGGGGCCAACGTCCTGACTTTC.